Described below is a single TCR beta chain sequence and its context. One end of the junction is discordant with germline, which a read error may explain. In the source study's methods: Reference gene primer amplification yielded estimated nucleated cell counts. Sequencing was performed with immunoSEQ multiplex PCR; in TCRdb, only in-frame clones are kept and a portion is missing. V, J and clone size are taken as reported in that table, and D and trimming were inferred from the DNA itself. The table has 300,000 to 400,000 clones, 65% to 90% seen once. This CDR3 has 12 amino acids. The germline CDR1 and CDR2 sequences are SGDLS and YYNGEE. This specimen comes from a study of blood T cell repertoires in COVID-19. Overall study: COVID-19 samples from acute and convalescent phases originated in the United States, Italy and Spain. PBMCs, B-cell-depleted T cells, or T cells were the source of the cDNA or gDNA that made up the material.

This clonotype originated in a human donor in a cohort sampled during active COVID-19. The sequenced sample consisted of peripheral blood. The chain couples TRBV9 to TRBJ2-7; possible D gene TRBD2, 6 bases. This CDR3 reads CASSGRREGLLF. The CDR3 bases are TGTGCCAGCAGCGGACGTCGAGAGGGACTTCTCTTC.